This T cell receptor (beta chain) was documented in a study of blood T cell repertoires in COVID-19 (dated by TCRdb to the early 2020s). About the investigation overall: ImmuneRACE Cohort 3 recovered participants were defined by two consecutive negative NP/OP PCR tests, healthcare professional clearance, or symptom resolution. Samples from collaborators originated in the United States, Italy and Spain and spanned both the acute and convalescent phases of COVID-19. The material from the prospective study consisted of cDNA or gDNA derived from T cells, B-cell-depleted T cells, or PBMCs. Subjects who had been exposed to COVID-19, were actively infected with it, or had recovered from it provided the deeply sampled blood TCRbeta repertoires that made up the dataset. The repertoires were released in a freely available public database meant as a resource for research on the immune response to SARS-CoV-2. The samples were drawn from two sources: the first 160 participants of the ongoing ImmuneRACE study, and about 1,300 subjects contributed by 6 global collaborators. A de-identified subject ID, COVID-19 status, age in years and sex were almost always included in the sample metadata. HLA class I and class II types, where available, came from metadata supplied by the sample provider rather than from assay-based typing.

The CDR1 and CDR2 encoded by the germline V gene are KGHSH and LQKENI. V is cut back by 2 bases and J by 7 bases, with 4 bases in the junction unmatched. Taken from cysteine to phenylalanine, the CDR3 has 14 residues. The entry retains the CDR3 DNA only, 42 bases that are in frame from base 1. Enrolling through a virtual design, the prospective study's participants ranged in age from roughly 18 to 90 years and lived across roughly 24 United States geographic areas. To assign participants to cohorts, the prospective study relied on clinical history that participants themselves reported in a screening survey and a study questionnaire. Each participant in the prospective study had whole blood, serum and a nasopharyngeal or oropharyngeal swab collected by mobile phlebotomists. Over a roughly 2-month period, participants in the prospective study had the option of providing additional blood draws and questionnaires. Before DNA extraction, prospective study blood samples were shipped either frozen or at room temperature.

As to this clone: What antigen it recognizes has not been identified. Within one base of it there is no much larger clone, and no base qualities were kept.

TCRbeta CDR3 regions were amplified from genomic DNA using the immunoSEQ Assay, a bias-controlled multiplex PCR. Turning to the authors' computational methods: Nucleated cell counts per sample were estimated from amplification of reference gene primers within the assay. To quantify the absolute abundance of each unique TCRbeta CDR3 rearrangement, sequence reads were collapsed and filtered. For each sample, productive Simpson clonality was calculated as the square root of Simpson's diversity index across productive rearrangements. TCRdb took over this immuneACCESS table, retaining in-frame rearrangements with V and J assigned. Such tables are incomplete; in checked studies, under half of the missing clones stem from an unresolved V gene, and the remainder is unexplained. V, J and clone size are those of that table, while D and trimming were read from the DNA. Across this sample there are about 170,000 clones, with 65% to 80% seen only once. About 20% of the sample rests with the top ten.

What the authors observed across the whole study: The quantity of clinical and demographic metadata differed by source and by participant and was supplied without curation.

The rearranged segments are TRBV18 and TRBJ1-4, and 7 junctional nucleotides match TRBD1. The receptor comes from a woman in her 70s in a cohort exposed to, infected with or recovered from COVID-19 (not recorded which). Specimen: PBMCs or T cells enriched from blood (not recorded which). The CDR3 reads as follows: CASSPGGGFEKLFF. The DNA sequence is TGTGCCAGCTCACCAGGAGGGGGCTTTGAAAAACTGTTTTTT.